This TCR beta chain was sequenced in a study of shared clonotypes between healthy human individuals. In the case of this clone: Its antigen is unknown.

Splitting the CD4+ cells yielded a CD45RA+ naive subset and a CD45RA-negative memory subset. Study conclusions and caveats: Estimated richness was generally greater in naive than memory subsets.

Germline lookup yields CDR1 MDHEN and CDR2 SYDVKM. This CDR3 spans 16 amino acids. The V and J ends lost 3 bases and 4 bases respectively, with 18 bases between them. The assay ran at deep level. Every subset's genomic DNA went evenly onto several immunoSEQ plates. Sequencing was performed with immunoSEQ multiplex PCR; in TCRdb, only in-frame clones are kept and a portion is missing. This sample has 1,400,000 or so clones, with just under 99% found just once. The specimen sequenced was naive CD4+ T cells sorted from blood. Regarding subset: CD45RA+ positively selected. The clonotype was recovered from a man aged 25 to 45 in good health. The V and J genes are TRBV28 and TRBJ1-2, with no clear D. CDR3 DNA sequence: TGTGCCAGCAGTTTCGAGACGGATCTACTAGCCTATGGCTACACCTTC. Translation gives CASSFETDLLAYGYTF.